The rows below give T cell receptor beta chains drawn from one sample of a study of blood T cell repertoires in COVID-19. The protocol was immunoSEQ multiplex PCR, while the TCRdb copy is restricted to in-frame clones and leaves out a portion. The sample has around 300,000 clones, about 88% seen once. The sequenced material came from peripheral blood. These TCRs come from a woman in her seventies with COVID-19, enrolled during active disease. Each CDR3 is given with its conserved first and last residue. A D gene is named only where the DNA matches it firmly.

D	V	J	CDR3
TRBD1	TRBV5-6	TRBJ1-5	CASSLTGTGLNQPQHF
TRBD1	TRBV3-1/TRBV3-2	TRBJ1-2	CASSRQGMDGYTF
TRBD2	TRBV24-1	TRBJ2-3	CATSDPTPTSGGRDTQYF
TRBD2	TRBV9	TRBJ2-7	CASSAHHGTSYEQYF
-	TRBV19	TRBJ1-2	CASSKSGPANYGYTF
-	TRBV27	TRBJ1-1	CASSLSGVTEAFF
TRBD1	TRBV11-2	TRBJ1-2	CASSPTPRTGAVYGYTF
-	TRBV6-5	TRBJ1-2	CASRRERIGGYTF
-	TRBV3-1/TRBV3-2	TRBJ1-2	CASSQDFGGDYGYTF
-	TRBV6-5	TRBJ1-3	CASSPVPGNTIYF
-	TRBV5-6	TRBJ2-7	CASSLDLSAGNEQYF
TRBD1	TRBV19	TRBJ1-2	CAGSWGQGDSGYTF
-	TRBV12-5	TRBJ1-2	CASGFGGAGYTF
TRBD1	TRBV29-1	TRBJ1-2	CSVVQGATYGYTF
TRBD2	TRBV4-1	TRBJ2-1	CASSERTSGGNEQFF
TRBD1	TRBV30	TRBJ1-4	CAWSFRGPRLEKLFF
TRBD1	TRBV3-1/TRBV3-2	TRBJ2-2	CASSQGRGLGLPMVTGELFF
-	TRBV4-2	TRBJ2-3	CASSQDGGSPSDTQYF